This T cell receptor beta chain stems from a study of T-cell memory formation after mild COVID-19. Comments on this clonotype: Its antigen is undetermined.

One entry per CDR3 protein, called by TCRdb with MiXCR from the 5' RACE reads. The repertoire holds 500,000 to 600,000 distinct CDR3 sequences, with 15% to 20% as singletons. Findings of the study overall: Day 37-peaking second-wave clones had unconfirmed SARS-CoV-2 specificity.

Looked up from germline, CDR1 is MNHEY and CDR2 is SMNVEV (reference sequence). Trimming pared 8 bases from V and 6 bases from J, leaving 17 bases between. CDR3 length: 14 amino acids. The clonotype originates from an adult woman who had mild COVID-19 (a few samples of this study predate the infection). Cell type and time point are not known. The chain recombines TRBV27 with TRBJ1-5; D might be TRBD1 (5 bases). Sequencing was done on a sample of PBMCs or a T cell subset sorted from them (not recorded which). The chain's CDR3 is CASATWGNGQPQHF. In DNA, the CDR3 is TGTGCCAGCGCTACCTGGGGGAACGGTCAGCCCCAGCATTTT.